One sample yielded the 17 T cell receptor beta chains listed below, sequenced in a study of tumor T cells in aggressive B-cell lymphoma. Measured with immunoSEQ multiplex PCR; TCRdb has only the in-frame clones, and not every one. Found here are about 9,800 clones, over 75% of them singletons; the top ten hold around 4.5%. The source material was tumor tissue. These receptors were taken from an adult with diffuse large B cell lymphoma.

This rearrangement joins TRBV5-1 to TRBJ2-2, with TRBD1 matching over 10 bases. Germline trimming cut 7 bases from V and 3 bases from J; bases unmatched to any gene: 3. The CDR3 is 14 residues long. Germline V CDR1 and CDR2: SGHRS, YFSETQ. The CDR3 region has the DNA TGCGCCAGCCACGGGACAGGGGACACCGGGGAGCTGTTTTTT. Its protein product is CASHGTGDTGELFF. Combining the CDR3 with reference TRBV5-1 and TRBJ2-2 gives the whole variable domain KAGVTQTPRYLIKTRGQQVTLSCSPISGHRSVSWYQQTPGQGLQFLFEYFSETQRNKGNFPGRFSGRQFSNSRSEMNVSTLELGDSALYLCASHGTGDTGELFFGEGSRLTVL.

J is TRBJ2-7 and V is TRBV7-7, with a possible D match to TRBD1 (6 bases). Per the germline V gene, CDR1 is SSHAT and CDR2 is FNYEAQ (reference sequence). The CDR3 consists of 13 residues. Trimming removed 5 bases at V and 1 base at J, with 9 bases between. In DNA form, the CDR3 reads TGTGCCAGCAGCCAAGGGGGTTCCTACGAGCAGTACTTC. It specifies CASSQGGSYEQYF.

The chain employs TRBV14 and TRBJ2-7; 10 bases map to TRBD1. The J segment lost 2 bases and the V segment lost 0 bases, leaving 7 bases of the junction unmatched. The length of the CDR3 is 17 residues. In germline, CDR1 is SGHDN, CDR2 FVKESK. The CDR3 spells CASSQERMTGGTYEQYF. CDR3 nucleotides: TGTGCCAGCAGCCAAGAGAGAATGACAGGGGGCACCTACGAGCAGTACTTC.

The table lists this clone with a count of one. The chain combines TRBV30 with TRBJ2-5; 9 nucleotides agree with TRBD1. The CDR3 is made up of 15 amino acids. V shed 3 bases and J 3 bases; nucleotides not matched to a gene: 8. Germline assignment: CDR1 GTSNPN and CDR2 SVGIG (reference sequence). CDR3 nucleotide sequence: TGTGCCTGGAGATACTTCGGGACAGGGAAAGAGACCCAGTACTTC. This encodes CAWRYFGTGKETQYF.

The rearrangement links TRBV4-2 to TRBJ2-7, with a weak D call TRBD2 (7 bases). This CDR3 is 16 amino acids long. Germline CDR1 is LGHNA and CDR2 is YNFKEQ. V dropped 0 bases and J dropped 3 bases, with 15 bases sitting between them. The chain's CDR3 is CASSQDGGGPNYEQYF. The DNA of the CDR3 is TGTGCCAGCAGCCAAGATGGGGGGGGCCCCAACTACGAGCAGTACTTC.

This chain uses TRBV6-1 with TRBJ2-7, with D hard to call. The germline V gene encodes CDR1 MNHNS and CDR2 SASEGT. The CDR3 spans 13 residues. The V gene lost 3 bases and the J gene lost 5 bases, with 11 bases spanning the gap. This chain's CDR3 is CASSESIFDEQYF. The CDR3 DNA sequence: TGTGCCAGCAGTGAGAGTATATTTGACGAGCAGTACTTC.

The V gene is TRBV28, the J gene TRBJ2-7; 10 bases agree with TRBD1. Germline-derived CDR1 and CDR2 are MDHEN and SYDVKM. V shed 1 base, J shed 2 bases, and the junction held 2 bases outside the gene matches. The CDR3 is 15 residues long. The DNA of the CDR3 is TGTGCCAGCAGTTTATTGGGGACAGGGGCCTACGAGCAGTACTTC. Translated, it gives CASSLLGTGAYEQYF.

The chain employs TRBV19 and TRBJ1-2; D may be TRBD1 (5 bases). Germline assignment: CDR1 LNHDA and CDR2 SQIVND (reference sequence). CDR3 length: 16 amino acids. The V end was cut by 2 bases, the J end by 5 bases, with 18 bases between. The CDR3 nucleotides read TGTGCCAGTAGTATAAATGGGGACTTTCACTCTTATGGCTACACCTTC. It is translated as CASSINGDFHSYGYTF.

This sequence joins TRBV7-2 and TRBJ2-1; D perhaps matches TRBD2 (5 bases). V dropped 5 bases and J dropped 6 bases, with 14 bases sitting between them. This CDR3 spans 14 amino acids. CDR1 is SGHTA, CDR2 FQGNSA, per germline. CDR3 coding DNA: TGTGCCAGCAGCCGCTCGAAAAGCGGCAATGAGCAGTTCTTC. Its protein is CASSRSKSGNEQFF.

V usage is TRBV19 and J usage is TRBJ1-1; D remains unclear. This CDR3 spans 13 amino acids. CDR1 and CDR2 from the germline V gene are LNHDA and SQIVND (reference sequence). V lost 3 bases and J 1 base, leaving 6 bases between the germline ends. The CDR3 is CASSIARNTEAFF. CDR3 in DNA: TGTGCCAGTAGTATCGCCAGGAACACTGAAGCTTTCTTT.

This clone was counted between two and nine times. The chain's CDR3 is CAISGASGPADTQYF. CDR3 DNA: TGTGCCATCAGTGGGGCTAGCGGGCCTGCAGATACGCAGTATTTT. The chain is built from TRBV10-3 and TRBJ2-3, with 8 nucleotides matching TRBD2. CDR1 and CDR2 from the germline V gene are ENHRY and SYGVKD. V lost 4 bases and J lost 4; bases outside the gene matches: 7. CDR3 length equals 15 residues.

The rearrangement uses TRBV27 and TRBJ2-1, with unresolved D. CDR1 and CDR2 (germline): MNHEY, SMNVEV (reference sequence). The CDR3 consists of 12 residues. Between the trimmed V and J ends, which lost 3 bases and 8 bases, there was a span of 8 bases. CDR3 DNA: TGTGCCAGCAGTTTTATCGGTGATGAGCAGTTCTTC. Translating gives CASSFIGDEQFF.

This chain joins TRBV5-5 and TRBJ2-7; D gene uncertain. The CDR3 sequence is 13 residues long. V lost 4 bases and J 8 bases, leaving 16 bases between the germline ends. The germline V gene has CDR1 SGHKS and CDR2 YYEKEE (reference sequence). CDR3 loop: CASSAPGSTKQYF. CDR3 in DNA: TGTGCCAGCAGCGCACCCGGGTCCACCAAGCAGTACTTC.

This rearrangement joins TRBV5-1 to TRBJ2-3; no reliable D call. This CDR3 comprises 16 residues. Germline CDR1 is SGHRS and CDR2 is YFSETQ. Trimming pared 3 bases from V and 2 bases from J, leaving 16 bases between. The DNA of the CDR3 is TGCGCCAGCAGCTCCTGGTCCCCCAGGTCCACAGATACGCAGTATTTT. Translation: CASSSWSPRSTDTQYF.

V gene TRBV20-1 combines with J gene TRBJ1-1; D is perhaps TRBD1 (6 bases). V dropped 2 bases and J dropped 9 bases, with 10 bases sitting between them. The CDR3 covers 11 residues. Germline CDR1 and CDR2: DFQATT and SNEGSKA (reference sequence). CDR3 sequence: CSARNWGQAFF. CDR3 in DNA: TGCAGTGCTAGAAATTGGGGGCAAGCTTTCTTT.

The CDR3 loop is CASGTDRGQQYF. CDR3 in DNA: TGTGCCAGCGGAACGGACAGGGGCCAGCAGTACTTC. This chain joins TRBV18 and TRBJ2-5; TRBD1 agrees at 9 bases. Germline V gene data show CDR1 as KGHSH and CDR2 as LQKENI. The J segment lost 11 bases and the V segment lost 8 bases, leaving 9 bases of the junction unmatched. This CDR3 spans 12 amino acids.

This chain uses TRBV10-1 with TRBJ2-1; maybe TRBD2 (5 bases). The CDR3 contains 12 residues. From germline, CDR1 is WNHNN and CDR2 SYGVQD (reference sequence). The V end lost 7 bases, the J end lost 3 bases, and 7 bases lay between the germline ends. The CDR3: CASNRDYNEQFF. The CDR3 DNA reads TGCGCCAGCAACCGGGACTACAATGAGCAGTTCTTC.